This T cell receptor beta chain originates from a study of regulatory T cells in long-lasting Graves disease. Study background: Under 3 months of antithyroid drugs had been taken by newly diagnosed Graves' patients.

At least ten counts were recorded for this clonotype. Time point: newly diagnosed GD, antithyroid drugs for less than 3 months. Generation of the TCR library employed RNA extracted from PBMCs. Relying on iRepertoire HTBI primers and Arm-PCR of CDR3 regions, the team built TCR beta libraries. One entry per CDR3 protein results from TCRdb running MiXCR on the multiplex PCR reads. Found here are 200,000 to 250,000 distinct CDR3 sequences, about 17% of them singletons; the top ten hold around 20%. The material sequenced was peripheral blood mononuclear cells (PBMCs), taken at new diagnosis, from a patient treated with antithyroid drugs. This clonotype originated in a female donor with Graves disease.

CDR3 residues: CSARGGLAGGPQFF. CDR3 nucleotide sequence: TGCAGTGCTAGAGGTGGACTAGCGGGAGGGCCGCAGTTCTTC. The chain carries TRBV20-1 and TRBJ2-1; TRBD2 agrees at 15 bases. The CDR3 runs to 14 residues. The trim removed 1 base at V and 12 bases at J, leaving 4 bases unmatched. Germline V gene data show CDR1 as DFQATT and CDR2 as SNEGSKA (reference sequence).